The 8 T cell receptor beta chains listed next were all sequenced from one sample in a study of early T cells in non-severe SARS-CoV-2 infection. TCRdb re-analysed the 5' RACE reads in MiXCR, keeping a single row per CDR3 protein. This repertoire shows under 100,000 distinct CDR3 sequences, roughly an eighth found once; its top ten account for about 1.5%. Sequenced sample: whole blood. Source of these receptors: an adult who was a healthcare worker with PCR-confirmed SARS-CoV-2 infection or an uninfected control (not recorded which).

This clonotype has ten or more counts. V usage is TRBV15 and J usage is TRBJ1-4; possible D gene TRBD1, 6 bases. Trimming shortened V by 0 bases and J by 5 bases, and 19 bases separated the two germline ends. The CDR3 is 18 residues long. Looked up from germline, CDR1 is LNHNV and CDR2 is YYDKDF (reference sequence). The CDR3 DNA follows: TGTGCCACCAGCAGAGATACGTGGGGGGCCCGAGGAAATGAAAAACTGTTTTTT. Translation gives CATSRDTWGARGNEKLFF.

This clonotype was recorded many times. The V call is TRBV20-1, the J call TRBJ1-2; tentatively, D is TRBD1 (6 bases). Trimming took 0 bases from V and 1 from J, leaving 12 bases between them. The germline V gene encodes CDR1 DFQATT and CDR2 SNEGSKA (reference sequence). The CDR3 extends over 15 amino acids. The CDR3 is CSARDAGGFNYGYTF. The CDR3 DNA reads TGCAGTGCTAGAGATGCGGGGGGCTTTAACTATGGCTACACCTTC.

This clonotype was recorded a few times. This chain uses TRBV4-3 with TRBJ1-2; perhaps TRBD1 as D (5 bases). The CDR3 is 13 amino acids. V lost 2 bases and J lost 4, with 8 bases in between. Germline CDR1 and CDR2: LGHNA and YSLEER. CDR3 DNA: TGCGCCAGCAGCCAATCGGGGCCCTATGGCTACACCTTC. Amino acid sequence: CASSQSGPYGYTF.

The CDR3 DNA reads as TGCGCCAGCAGCCAAGGACAGGGGGTTGGCTACACCTTC. Its protein product is CASSQGQGVGYTF. V is TRBV4-3 and J is TRBJ1-2; TRBD1 aligns across 9 bases. The CDR3 has 13 amino acids. The trim removed 1 base at V and 7 bases at J, leaving 1 base unmatched. CDR1 and CDR2 (germline): LGHNA, YSLEER.

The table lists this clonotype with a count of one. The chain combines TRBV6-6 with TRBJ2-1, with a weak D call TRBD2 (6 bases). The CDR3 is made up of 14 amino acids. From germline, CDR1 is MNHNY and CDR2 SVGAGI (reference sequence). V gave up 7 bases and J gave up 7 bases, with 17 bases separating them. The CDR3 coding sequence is TGTGCCAGCAAGGGACCGGGGGAGGAGAATGAGCAGTTCTTC. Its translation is CASKGPGEENEQFF.

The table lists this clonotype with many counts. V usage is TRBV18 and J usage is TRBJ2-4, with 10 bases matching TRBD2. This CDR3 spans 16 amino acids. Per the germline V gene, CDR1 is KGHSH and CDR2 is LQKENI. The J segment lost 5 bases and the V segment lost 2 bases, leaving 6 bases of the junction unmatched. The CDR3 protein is CASSPRLAGVQNIQYF. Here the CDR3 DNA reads TGTGCCAGCTCACCAAGGCTAGCGGGGGTTCAAAACATTCAGTACTTC.

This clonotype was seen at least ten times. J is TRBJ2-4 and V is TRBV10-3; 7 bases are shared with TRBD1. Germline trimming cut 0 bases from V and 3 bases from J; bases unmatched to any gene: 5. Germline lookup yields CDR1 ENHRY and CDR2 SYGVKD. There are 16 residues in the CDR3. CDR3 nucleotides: TGTGCCATCAGTGAGTCTGCTACAGGGGTCAAAAACATTCAGTACTTC. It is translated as CAISESATGVKNIQYF.

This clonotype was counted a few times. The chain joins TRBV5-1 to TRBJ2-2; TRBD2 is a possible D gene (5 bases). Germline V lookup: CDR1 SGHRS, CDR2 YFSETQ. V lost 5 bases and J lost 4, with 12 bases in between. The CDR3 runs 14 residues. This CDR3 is CASRSGLSTGELFF. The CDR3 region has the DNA TGCGCCAGCAGGTCCGGACTCTCCACCGGGGAGCTGTTTTTT.